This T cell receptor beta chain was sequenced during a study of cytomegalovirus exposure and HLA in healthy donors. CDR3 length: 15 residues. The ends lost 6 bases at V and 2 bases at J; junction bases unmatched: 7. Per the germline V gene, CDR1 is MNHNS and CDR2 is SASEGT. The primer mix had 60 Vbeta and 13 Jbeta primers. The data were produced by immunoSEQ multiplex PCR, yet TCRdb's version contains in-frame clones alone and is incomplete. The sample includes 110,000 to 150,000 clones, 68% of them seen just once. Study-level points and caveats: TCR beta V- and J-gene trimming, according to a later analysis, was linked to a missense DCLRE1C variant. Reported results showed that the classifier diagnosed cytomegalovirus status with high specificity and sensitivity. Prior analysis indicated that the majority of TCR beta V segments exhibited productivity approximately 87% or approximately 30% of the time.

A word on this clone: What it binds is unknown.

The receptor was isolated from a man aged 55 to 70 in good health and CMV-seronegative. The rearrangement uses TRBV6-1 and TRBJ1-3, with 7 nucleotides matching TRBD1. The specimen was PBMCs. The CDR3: CASRRQGEAGNTIYF. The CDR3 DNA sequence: TGTGCCAGCAGACGACAGGGTGAGGCTGGAAACACCATATATTTT.